Following are 2 T cell receptor beta chains from one sample sequenced in a study of blood T cells in healthy people across ages. Then a second PCR, running about 7 to 11 cycles, was carried out with a sample-barcoded 5' primer and a J-beta primer mix. TCRdb re-derived calls from the 5' RACE reads in MiXCR, one entry per CDR3 protein. This repertoire shows over a million distinct CDR3 sequences, 59% found once; its top ten account for more than 6%. The material sequenced was blood. The receptors derive from a man younger than 35 in good health.

This clonotype showed up just a few times. This chain uses TRBV2 with TRBJ2-1; a weak D match, TRBD2 (5 bases). The V gene's germline CDR1 is SNHLY and CDR2 FYNNEI. Trimming cost V 11 bases and J 1 base, with 12 bases left between them. There are 13 residues in the CDR3. The CDR3: CAANGISYNEQFF. The CDR3, as DNA: TGTGCCGCGAACGGGATTTCCTACAATGAGCAGTTCTTC.

The chain is built from TRBV4-1 and TRBJ1-4; possible D gene TRBD1, 5 bases. CDR1 and CDR2 from the germline V gene are MGHRA and YSYEKL. This CDR3 is 15 amino acids long. Trimming removed 4 bases from V and 7 bases from J, with 16 bases in between. CDR3 nucleotide sequence: TGCGCCAGCAGCCCCCGGGGGGACGGGGCTGAAAAACTGTTTTTT. Translation gives CASSPRGDGAEKLFF.